These T cell receptor beta chains were read from a single sample in a study of T cell repertoires in cytomegalovirus infection. Antigens for these TCRs are unknown. TCRdb used MiXCR to reprocess the reads, holding one entry per CDR3 protein. The data contain about 770,000 distinct CDR3 sequences, roughly 28% of them singletons. Sequencing was performed on cultured CD8+ T cells from PBMCs, taken from culture after CMV antigen stimulation. These receptors originate from a human donor in good health (CMV status not recorded). Some clones in this sample may be carry-over from other donors' samples. The CDR3 runs from the conserved cysteine through the conserved F or W. D genes are given only for firm matches. Clone size is shown for a subset of rows, as once, few, many or a class of expanded clone.

clone size,D gene,J gene,V gene,CDR3 DNA,CDR3 protein
few,-,TRBJ1-5,TRBV28,TGTGCCAGCAGTCCCGGGACTTACCAGCCCCAGCATTTT,CASSPGTYQPQHF
many,-,TRBJ1-6,TRBV11-2,TGTGCCAGCACTCAGGGAAGCTCCTATAATTCACCCCTCCACTTT,CASTQGSSYNSPLHF
-,-,TRBJ2-2,TRBV12-3/TRBV12-4,TGTGCCAGCAGTTCCCCAGGGCTTACCGGGGAGCTGTTTTTT,CASSSPGLTGELFF
-,-,TRBJ1-3,TRBV10-3,TGTGCCATCAGTGATTCGAACACCATATATTTT,CAISDSNTIYF
-,-,TRBJ1-2,TRBV10-3,TGTGCCATCATTGGAAGGCAGGGAGACTACACCTTC,CAIIGRQGDYTF
-,-,TRBJ2-3,TRBV28,TGTGCCAGCAGTCCGACCAGCCCCATCACAGATACGCAGTATTTT,CASSPTSPITDTQYF
few,TRBD1,TRBJ2-5,TRBV7-6,TGTGCCAGCAGCTTGCCCTCAGCGGACAGGGAAGAGACCCAGTACTTC,CASSLPSADREETQYF
few,-,TRBJ1-2,TRBV4-1,TGCGCCAGCAGCCAAGGCAGGCGGCAGGGCTATGGCTACACCTTC,CASSQGRRQGYGYTF
-,TRBD1,TRBJ1-2,TRBV12-5,TGTGCTAGTGGTTCCGTACCCCCCGGGACAGAGGAGTTTTTGGACTATGGCTACACCTTC,CASGSVPPGTEEFLDYGYTF
-,TRBD2,TRBJ2-1,TRBV6-2/TRBV6-3,TGTGCCAGCAGTTACTCGGGCGGGGGACCCTACAATGAGCAGTTCTTC,CASSYSGGGPYNEQFF
few,-,TRBJ1-4,TRBV12-3/TRBV12-4,TGTGCCAGCAGTCTTAACCCTCTGGGGGTGAATAATGAAAAACTGTTTTTT,CASSLNPLGVNNEKLFF
-,TRBD1,TRBJ2-5,TRBV12-3/TRBV12-4,TGTGCCAGCAGTTTGAACAGGGGTTTCGAGACCCAGTACTTC,CASSLNRGFETQYF
-,-,TRBJ2-7,TRBV7-9,TGTGCCAGCAGCTTATATGCAATAACGGTTTCCTTC,CASSLYAITVSF
-,-,TRBJ2-3,TRBV13,TGTGCCAGCAGCTCTATGAGCAGGGAGTTAGATACGCAGTATTTT,CASSSMSRELDTQYF
few,-,TRBJ2-2,TRBV27,TGTGCCAGCAGTCCTGACAGCCTCAGGACTGGGGAGCTGTTTTTT,CASSPDSLRTGELFF
once,-,TRBJ2-2,TRBV5-1,TGCGCCAGCAGCTCCTGGGGTGGTACGAACACCGGGGAGCTGTTTTTT,CASSSWGGTNTGELFF
few,TRBD2,TRBJ2-7,TRBV6-6,TGTGCCAGCAGTTCCCGGGCTAGCGGGGGGGCCCGCGGCTACGAGCAGTACTTC,CASSSRASGGARGYEQYF
-,TRBD2,TRBJ2-5,TRBV6-6,TGTGCCAGCAAAATGGCGGGGGGCCTTAATCGGACCCAGTACTTC,CASKMAGGLNRTQYF
-,-,TRBJ2-1,TRBV12-3/TRBV12-4,TGTGCCAGCAGTTTTTCCGACAATGAGCAGTTCTTC,CASSFSDNEQFF
few,-,TRBJ2-7,TRBV4-1,TGCGCCAGCAGCCAAGAAGGTAGCCCTCACTACGAGCAGTACTTC,CASSQEGSPHYEQYF
-,-,TRBJ1-6,TRBV9,TGTGCCAGCAGCGTAGGGCAGGGGTATAATTCACCCCTCCACTTT,CASSVGQGYNSPLHF
-,-,TRBJ2-2,TRBV5-1,TGCGCCAGCAGCTTTTTCAGGGGAAGTAGTCCCACCGGGGAGCTGTTTTTT,CASSFFRGSSPTGELFF
-,TRBD1,TRBJ1-2,TRBV10-3,TGTGCCATCAGGGGGACAGTCGAGGAAGGTTATTATTCTAACTATGGCTACACCTTC,CAIRGTVEEGYYSNYGYTF
-,-,TRBJ2-3,TRBV6-5,TGTGCCAGCAGTTACCGAGGAAGGGACGGGTTAAGCACAGATACGCAGTATTTT,CASSYRGRDGLSTDTQYF
-,TRBD1,TRBJ2-5,TRBV2,TGTGCCAGCAGAGGACCGGAATCGGGACAGCGAGAGACCCAGTACTTC,CASRGPESGQRETQYF